A single sample is the source of the 3 T cell receptor beta chains below, sequenced in a study of blood T cell repertoires in COVID-19. Libraries were prepared by immunoSEQ multiplex PCR; TCRdb keeps only in-frame clonotypes and omits some of them. Of approximately 150,000 clones listed, 80% to 85% are singletons. Material for sequencing was PBMCs or T cells enriched from blood (not recorded which). Receptors were obtained from a man aged 65-85 years who had been exposed to COVID-19.

CDR3 nucleotides: TGTGCCAGTAAGCCGACAGGGGGTACCGGGGAGCTGTTTTTT. It codes for CASKPTGGTGELFF. This chain links TRBV19 with TRBJ2-2; 9 positions agree with TRBD1. Germline V CDR1 and CDR2: LNHDA, SQIVND (reference sequence). The junction had 5 bases not matched to a gene; V was cut back by 7 bases and J by 5 bases. CDR3 length: 14 residues.

The chain links TRBV5-8 to TRBJ2-7; TRBD1 is a possible D gene (5 bases). The CDR3 extends over 14 amino acids. Trimming cost V 1 base and J 7 bases, with 15 bases left between them. Germline CDR1 is SGHTS and CDR2 is YDEGEE. The CDR3 DNA is TGTGCCAGCAGCTTGACACAGGCGGTGAGGGAGCAGTACTTC. It translates to CASSLTQAVREQYF. Drawing the rest from reference TRBV5-8 and TRBJ2-7, the complete variable domain is EAGVTQSPTHLIKTRGQQATLRCSPISGHTSVYWYQQALGLGLQFLLWYDEGEERNRGNFPPRFSGRQFPNYSSELNVNALELEDSALYLCASSLTQAVREQYFGPGTRLTVT.

The chain employs TRBV5-1 and TRBJ1-2; D may be TRBD1 (6 bases). Trimming cost V 0 bases and J 5 bases, with 8 bases left between them. Germline CDR1 is SGHRS and CDR2 is YFSETQ. CDR3 size: 13 residues. CDR3 protein: CASSLGGGYGYTF. CDR3 DNA: TGCGCCAGCAGCTTGGGAGGGGGATATGGCTACACCTTC.